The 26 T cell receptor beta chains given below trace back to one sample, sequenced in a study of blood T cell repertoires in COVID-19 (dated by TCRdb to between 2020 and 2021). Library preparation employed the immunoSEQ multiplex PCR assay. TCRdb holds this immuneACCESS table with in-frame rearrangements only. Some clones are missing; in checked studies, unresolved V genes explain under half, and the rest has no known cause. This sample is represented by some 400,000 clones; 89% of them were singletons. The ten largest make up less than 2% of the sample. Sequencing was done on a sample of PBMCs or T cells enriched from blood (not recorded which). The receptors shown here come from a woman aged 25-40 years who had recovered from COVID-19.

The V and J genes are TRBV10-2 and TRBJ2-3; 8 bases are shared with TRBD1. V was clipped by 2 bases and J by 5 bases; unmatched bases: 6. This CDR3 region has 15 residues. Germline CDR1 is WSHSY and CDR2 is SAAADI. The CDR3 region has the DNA TGCGCCAGCAGTGAGCAGGGGGCGCTGGGAGATACGCAGTATTTT. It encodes CASSEQGALGDTQYF.

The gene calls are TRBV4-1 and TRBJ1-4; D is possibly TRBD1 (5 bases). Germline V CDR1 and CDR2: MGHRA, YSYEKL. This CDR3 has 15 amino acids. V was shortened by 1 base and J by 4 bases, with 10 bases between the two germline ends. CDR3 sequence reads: CASSQVGLFNEKLFF. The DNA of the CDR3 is TGCGCCAGCAGCCAAGTGGGGCTTTTTAATGAAAAACTGTTTTTT.

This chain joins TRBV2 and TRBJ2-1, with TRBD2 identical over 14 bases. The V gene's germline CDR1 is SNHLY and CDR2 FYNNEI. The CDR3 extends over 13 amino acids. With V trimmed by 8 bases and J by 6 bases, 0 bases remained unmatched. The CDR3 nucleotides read TGTGCCAGCGGACTAGCGGGAGGCAATGAGCAGTTCTTC. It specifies CASGLAGGNEQFF.

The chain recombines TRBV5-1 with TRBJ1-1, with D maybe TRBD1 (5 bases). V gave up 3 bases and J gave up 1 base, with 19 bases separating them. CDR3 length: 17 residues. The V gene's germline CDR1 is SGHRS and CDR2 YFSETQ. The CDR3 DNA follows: TGCGCCAGCAGCTGGGGCGGCGGGGCCGGAAAGAACACTGAAGCTTTCTTT. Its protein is CASSWGGGAGKNTEAFF.

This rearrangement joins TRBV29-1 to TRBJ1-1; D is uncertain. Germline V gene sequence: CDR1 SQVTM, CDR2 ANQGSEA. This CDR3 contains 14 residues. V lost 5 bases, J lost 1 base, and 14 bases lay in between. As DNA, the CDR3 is TGCAGCGTTTGGAAGCGCAGCCGGAACACTGAAGCTTTCTTT. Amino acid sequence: CSVWKRSRNTEAFF.

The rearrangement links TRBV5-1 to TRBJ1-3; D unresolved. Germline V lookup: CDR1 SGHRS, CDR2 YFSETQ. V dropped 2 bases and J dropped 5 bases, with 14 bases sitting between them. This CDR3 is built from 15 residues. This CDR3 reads CASSFGYERRNTIYF. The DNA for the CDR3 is TGCGCCAGCAGCTTTGGGTACGAGCGAAGAAACACCATATATTTT.

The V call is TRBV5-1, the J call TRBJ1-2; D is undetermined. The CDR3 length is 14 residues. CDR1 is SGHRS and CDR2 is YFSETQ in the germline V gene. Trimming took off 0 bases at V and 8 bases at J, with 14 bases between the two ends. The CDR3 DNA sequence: TGCGCCAGCAGCTTGGATCAGGCGATCCGCGGCTACACCTTC. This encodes CASSLDQAIRGYTF.

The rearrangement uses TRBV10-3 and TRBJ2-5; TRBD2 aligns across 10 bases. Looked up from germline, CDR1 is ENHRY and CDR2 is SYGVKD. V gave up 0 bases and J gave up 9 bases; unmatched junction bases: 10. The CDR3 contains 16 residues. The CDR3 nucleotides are TGTGCCATCAGTGAGTCGGCACTAGCGGGGCCTACGGCCCAGTACTTC. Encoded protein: CAISESALAGPTAQYF.

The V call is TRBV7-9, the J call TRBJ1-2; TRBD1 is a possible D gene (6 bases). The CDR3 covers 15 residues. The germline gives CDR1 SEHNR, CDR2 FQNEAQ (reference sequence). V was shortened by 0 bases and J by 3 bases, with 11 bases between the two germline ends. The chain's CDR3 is CASSLAGRGHYGYTF. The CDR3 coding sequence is TGTGCCAGCAGCTTAGCCGGCAGGGGCCACTATGGCTACACCTTC.

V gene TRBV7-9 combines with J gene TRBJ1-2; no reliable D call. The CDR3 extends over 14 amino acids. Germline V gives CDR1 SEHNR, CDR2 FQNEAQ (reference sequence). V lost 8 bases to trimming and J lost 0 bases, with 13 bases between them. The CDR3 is CASGRNQANYGYTF. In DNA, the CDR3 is TGTGCCAGCGGGAGAAACCAAGCTAACTATGGCTACACCTTC. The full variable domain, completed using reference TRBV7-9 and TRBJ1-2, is DTGVSQNPRHKITKRGQNVTFRCDPISEHNRLYWYRQTLGQGPEFLTYFQNEAQLEKSRLLSDRFSAERPKGSFSTLEIQRTEQGDSAMYLCASGRNQANYGYTFGSGTRLTVV.

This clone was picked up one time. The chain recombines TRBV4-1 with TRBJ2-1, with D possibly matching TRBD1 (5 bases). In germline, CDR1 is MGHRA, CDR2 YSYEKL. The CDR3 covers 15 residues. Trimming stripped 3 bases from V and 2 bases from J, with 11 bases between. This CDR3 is CASSHFRGTYNEQFF. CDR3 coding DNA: TGCGCCAGCAGCCATTTTAGGGGTACCTACAATGAGCAGTTCTTC.

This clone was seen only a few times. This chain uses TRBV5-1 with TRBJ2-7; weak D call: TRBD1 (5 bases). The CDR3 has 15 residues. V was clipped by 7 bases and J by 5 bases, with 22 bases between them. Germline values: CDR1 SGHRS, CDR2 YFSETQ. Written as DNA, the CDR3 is TGCGCCAGCTCGGATCCGAACAGGTCTGGCGACGAGCAGTACTTC. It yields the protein CASSDPNRSGDEQYF.

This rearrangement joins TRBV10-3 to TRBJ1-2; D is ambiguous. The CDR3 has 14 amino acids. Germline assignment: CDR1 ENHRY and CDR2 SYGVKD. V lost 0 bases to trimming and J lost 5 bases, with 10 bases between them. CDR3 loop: CAISESHSGYGYTF. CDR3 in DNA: TGTGCCATCAGTGAGTCCCACAGCGGATATGGCTACACCTTC.

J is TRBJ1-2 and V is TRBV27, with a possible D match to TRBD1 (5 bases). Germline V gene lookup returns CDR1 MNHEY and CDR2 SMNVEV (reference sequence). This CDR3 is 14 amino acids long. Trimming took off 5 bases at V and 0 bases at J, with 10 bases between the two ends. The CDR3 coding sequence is TGTGCCAGCAGTGGGGAGGGGACTAACTATGGCTACACCTTC. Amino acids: CASSGEGTNYGYTF.

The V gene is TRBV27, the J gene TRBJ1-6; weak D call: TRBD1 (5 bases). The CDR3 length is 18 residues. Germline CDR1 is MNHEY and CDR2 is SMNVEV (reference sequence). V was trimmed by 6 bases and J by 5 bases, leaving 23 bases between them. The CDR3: CASRRGRGPMLDNSPLHF. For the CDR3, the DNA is TGTGCCAGCAGGAGAGGGAGGGGCCCGATGCTCGATAATTCACCCCTCCACTTT.

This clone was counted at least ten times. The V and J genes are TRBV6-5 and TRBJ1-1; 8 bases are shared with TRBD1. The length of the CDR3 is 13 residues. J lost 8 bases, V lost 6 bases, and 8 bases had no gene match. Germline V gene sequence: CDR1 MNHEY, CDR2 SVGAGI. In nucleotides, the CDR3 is TGTGCCAGCAGGAGGACAGGGAATTGGGAAGCTTTCTTT. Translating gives CASRRTGNWEAFF.

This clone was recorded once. This CDR3 is CASSLVSGRDNEQFF. The CDR3 nucleotides read TGTGCCAGCAGCTTAGTGAGCGGGAGGGACAATGAGCAGTTCTTC. This chain uses TRBV7-2 with TRBJ2-1, with 10 bases fitting TRBD2. CDR1 and CDR2 from the germline V gene are SGHTA and FQGNSA. The CDR3 runs 15 residues. With 1 base clipped from V and 5 bases from J, the junction kept 2 bases outside the gene matches.

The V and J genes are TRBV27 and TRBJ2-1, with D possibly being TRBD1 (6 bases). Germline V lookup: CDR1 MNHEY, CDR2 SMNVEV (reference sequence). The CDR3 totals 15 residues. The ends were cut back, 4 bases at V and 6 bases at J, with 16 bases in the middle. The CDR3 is CASSSSPDRRNEQFF. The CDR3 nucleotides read TGTGCCAGCAGTTCCTCCCCCGACAGGCGCAATGAGCAGTTCTTC.

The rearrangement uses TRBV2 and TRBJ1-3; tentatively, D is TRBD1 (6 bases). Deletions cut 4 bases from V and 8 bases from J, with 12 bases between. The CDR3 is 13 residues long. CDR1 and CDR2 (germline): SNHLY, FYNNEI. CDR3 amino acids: CASSAQGKDTIYF. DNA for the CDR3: TGTGCCAGCAGTGCTCAGGGGAAGGACACCATATATTTT.

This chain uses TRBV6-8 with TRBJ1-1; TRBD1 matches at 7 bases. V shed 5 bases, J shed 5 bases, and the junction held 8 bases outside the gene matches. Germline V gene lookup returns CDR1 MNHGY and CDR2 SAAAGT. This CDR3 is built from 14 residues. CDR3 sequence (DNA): TGTGCCAGCAGTGCACGGACAGGCGGGACTGAAGCTTTCTTT. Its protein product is CASSARTGGTEAFF.

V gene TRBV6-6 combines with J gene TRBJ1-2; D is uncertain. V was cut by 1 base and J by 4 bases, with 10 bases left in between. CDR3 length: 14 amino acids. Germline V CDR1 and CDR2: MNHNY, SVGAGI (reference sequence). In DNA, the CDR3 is TGTGCCAGCAGTTACTTGGGCAGAGCCTATGGCTACACCTTC. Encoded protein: CASSYLGRAYGYTF.

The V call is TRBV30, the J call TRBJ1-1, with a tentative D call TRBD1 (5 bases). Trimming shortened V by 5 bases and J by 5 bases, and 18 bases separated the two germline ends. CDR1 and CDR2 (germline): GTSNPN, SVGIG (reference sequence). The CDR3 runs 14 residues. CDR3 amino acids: CAWGRRGDWTEAFF. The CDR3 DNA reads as TGTGCCTGGGGCCGCCGGGGGGATTGGACTGAAGCTTTCTTT.

CDR3 DNA: TGTGCCATCTTTGAGTCTAGTCTTAACGAGCAGTACTTC. This encodes CAIFESSLNEQYF. The J gene is TRBJ2-7, the V gene TRBV10-3; D is unresolved. CDR3 length: 13 residues. V lost 8 bases, J lost 5 bases, and 16 bases lay in between. Per the germline V gene, CDR1 is ENHRY and CDR2 is SYGVKD.

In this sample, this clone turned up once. Written as DNA, the CDR3 is TGTGCCAGCAGCTGGGACAGTATTTCTAATTCACCCCTCCACTTT. Protein product: CASSWDSISNSPLHF. V and J are TRBV6-2 or TRBV6-3 and TRBJ1-6; 7 nucleotides line up with TRBD1. J gave up 6 bases and V 6 bases, and 8 bases lay outside the gene matches. Germline V lookup: CDR1 MNHEY, CDR2 SVGEGT. This CDR3 region has 15 residues.

CDR3 region: CASRAYRDRGPPGRENYGYTF. The CDR3 DNA reads TGTGCAAGTCGCGCATACCGGGACAGGGGCCCCCCGGGAAGGGAGAACTATGGCTACACCTTC. The genes are TRBV12-2 and TRBJ1-2; TRBD1 was called by the table and not checked on the DNA. TRBV12-2 is termed a pseudogene. The CDR3 spans 21 residues.

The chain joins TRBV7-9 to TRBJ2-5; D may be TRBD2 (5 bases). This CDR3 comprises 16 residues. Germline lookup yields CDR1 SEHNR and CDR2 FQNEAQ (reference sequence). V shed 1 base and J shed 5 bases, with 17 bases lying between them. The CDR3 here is CASSLETPAGDETQYF. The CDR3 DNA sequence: TGTGCCAGCAGCTTAGAAACCCCCGCGGGCGATGAGACCCAGTACTTC.